This T cell receptor beta chain emerged from a study of cytomegalovirus exposure and HLA in healthy donors. PCR amplification relied on 60 Vbeta primers (plus 13 Jbeta primers). Here immunoSEQ multiplex PCR was the method, and the copy in TCRdb shows in-frame clones only, minus some. This sample has almost 80,000 clones, with 67% found just once. CDR1 SGHNT and CDR2 YYREEE come from the germline V gene (reference sequence). Trimming at V came to 4 bases and at J to 4 bases, leaving 3 bases not matched to a gene. CDR3 length equals 14 residues. Specimen: PBMCs. This clonotype was sampled from a woman in her fifties or sixties in good health and CMV-seropositive. The rearrangement links TRBV5-4 to TRBJ2-7; the match to TRBD1 covers 12 bases. CDR3 DNA: TGTGCCAGCAGCACGGGACAGGGGGCGTACGAGCAGTACTTC. This encodes CASSTGQGAYEQYF.